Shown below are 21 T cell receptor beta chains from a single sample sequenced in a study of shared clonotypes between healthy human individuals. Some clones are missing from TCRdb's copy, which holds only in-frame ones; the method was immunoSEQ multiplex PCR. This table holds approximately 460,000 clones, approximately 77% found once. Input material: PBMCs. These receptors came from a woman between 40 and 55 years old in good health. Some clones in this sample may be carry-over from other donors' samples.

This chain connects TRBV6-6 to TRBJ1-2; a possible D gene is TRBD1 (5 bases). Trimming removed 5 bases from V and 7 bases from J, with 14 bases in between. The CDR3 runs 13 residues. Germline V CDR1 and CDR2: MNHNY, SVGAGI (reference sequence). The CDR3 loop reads CASSGGGGRGYTF. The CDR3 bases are TGTGCCAGCAGTGGGGGTGGGGGACGTGGCTACACCTTC.

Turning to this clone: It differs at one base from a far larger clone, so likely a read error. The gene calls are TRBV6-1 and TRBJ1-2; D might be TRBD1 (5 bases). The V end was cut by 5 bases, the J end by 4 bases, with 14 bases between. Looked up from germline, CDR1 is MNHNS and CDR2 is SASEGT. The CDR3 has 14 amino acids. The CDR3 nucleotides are TGTGCCAGCAGTATCGACAGCATCTGCTATGGCTACACCTTC. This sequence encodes CASSIDSICYGYTF.

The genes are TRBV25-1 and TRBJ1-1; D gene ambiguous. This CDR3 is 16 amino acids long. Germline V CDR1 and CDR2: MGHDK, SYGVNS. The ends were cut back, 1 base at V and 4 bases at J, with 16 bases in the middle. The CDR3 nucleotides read TGTGCCAGCAGTGAATTGCGGCCCAATGGACCCACTGAAGCTTTCTTT. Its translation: CASSELRPNGPTEAFF.

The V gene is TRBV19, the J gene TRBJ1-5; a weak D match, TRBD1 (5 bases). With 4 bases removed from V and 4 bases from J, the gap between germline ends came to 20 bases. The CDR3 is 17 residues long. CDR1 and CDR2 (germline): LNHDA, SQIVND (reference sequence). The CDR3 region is CASSTPYGGELNQPQHF. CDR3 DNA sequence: TGTGCCAGTAGTACCCCCTATGGGGGGGAACTTAATCAGCCCCAGCATTTT. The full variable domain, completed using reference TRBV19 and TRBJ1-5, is DGGITQSPKYLFRKEGQNVTLSCEQNLNHDAMYWYRQDPGQGLRLIYYSQIVNDFQKGDIAEGYSVSREKKESFPLTVTSAQKNPTAFYLCASSTPYGGELNQPQHFGDGTRLSIL.

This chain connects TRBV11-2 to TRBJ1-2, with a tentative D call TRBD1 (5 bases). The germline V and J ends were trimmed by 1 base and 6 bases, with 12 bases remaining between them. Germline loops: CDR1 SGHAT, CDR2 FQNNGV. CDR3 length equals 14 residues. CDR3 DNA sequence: TGTGCCAGCAGCTTAGTTGCGGGGGTTGATGGCTACACCTTC. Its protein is CASSLVAGVDGYTF.

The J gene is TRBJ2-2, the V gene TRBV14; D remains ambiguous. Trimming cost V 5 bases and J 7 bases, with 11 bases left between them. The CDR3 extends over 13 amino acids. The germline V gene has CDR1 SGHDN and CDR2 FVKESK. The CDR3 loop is CASSSHPGGELFF. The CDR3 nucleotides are TGTGCCAGCAGCTCCCACCCCGGCGGGGAGCTGTTTTTT.

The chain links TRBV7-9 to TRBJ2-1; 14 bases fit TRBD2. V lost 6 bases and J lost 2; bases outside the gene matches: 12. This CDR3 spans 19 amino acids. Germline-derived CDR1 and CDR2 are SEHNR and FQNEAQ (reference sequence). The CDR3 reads CASSNPGLAGVYPYNEQFF. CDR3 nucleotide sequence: TGTGCCAGCAGTAATCCGGGACTAGCGGGAGTGTATCCCTACAATGAGCAGTTCTTC.

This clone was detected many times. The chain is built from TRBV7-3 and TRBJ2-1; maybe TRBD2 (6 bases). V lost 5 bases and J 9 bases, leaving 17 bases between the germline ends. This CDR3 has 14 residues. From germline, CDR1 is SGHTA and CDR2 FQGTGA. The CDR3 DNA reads TGTGCCAGCAGCCCGACGCTAGCGTTTGGTGAGCAGTTCTTC. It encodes CASSPTLAFGEQFF.

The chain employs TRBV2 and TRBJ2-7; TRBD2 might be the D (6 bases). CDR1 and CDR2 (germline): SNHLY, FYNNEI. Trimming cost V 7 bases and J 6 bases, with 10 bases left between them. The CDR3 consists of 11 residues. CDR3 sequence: CASTQGGEQYF. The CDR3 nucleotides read TGTGCCAGCACGCAGGGAGGCGAGCAGTACTTC.

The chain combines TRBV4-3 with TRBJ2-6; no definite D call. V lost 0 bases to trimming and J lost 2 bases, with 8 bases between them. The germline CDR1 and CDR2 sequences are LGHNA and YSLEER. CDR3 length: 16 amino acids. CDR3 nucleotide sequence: TGCGCCAGCAGCCAAGATTACCGAGCTGGGGCCAACGTCCTGACTTTC. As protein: CASSQDYRAGANVLTF.

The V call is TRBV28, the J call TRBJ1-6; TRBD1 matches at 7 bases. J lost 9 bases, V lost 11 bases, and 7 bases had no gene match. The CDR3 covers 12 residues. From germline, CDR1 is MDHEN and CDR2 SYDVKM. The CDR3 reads CALGGPSSPLHF. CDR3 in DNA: TGTGCCTTAGGGGGCCCAAGTTCACCCCTCCACTTT. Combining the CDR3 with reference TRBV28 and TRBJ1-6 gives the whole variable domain DVKVTQSSRYLVKRTGEKVFLECVQDMDHENMFWYRQDPGLGLRLIYFSYDVKMKEKGDIPEGYSVSREKKERFSLILESASTNQTSMYLCALGGPSSPLHFGNGTRLTVT.

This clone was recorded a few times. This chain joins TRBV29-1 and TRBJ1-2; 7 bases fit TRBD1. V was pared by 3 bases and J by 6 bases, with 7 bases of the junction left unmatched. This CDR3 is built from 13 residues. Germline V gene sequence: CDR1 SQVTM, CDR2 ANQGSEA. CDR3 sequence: CSVESTGRNGYTF. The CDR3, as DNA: TGCAGCGTTGAGTCGACAGGGAGGAATGGCTACACCTTC.

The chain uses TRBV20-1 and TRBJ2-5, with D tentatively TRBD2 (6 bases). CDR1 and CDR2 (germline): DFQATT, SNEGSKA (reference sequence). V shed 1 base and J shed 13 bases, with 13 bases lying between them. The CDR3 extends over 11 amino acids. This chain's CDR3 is CSARAAGQAYF. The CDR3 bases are TGCAGTGCTAGAGCGGCGGGGCAGGCGTACTTC.

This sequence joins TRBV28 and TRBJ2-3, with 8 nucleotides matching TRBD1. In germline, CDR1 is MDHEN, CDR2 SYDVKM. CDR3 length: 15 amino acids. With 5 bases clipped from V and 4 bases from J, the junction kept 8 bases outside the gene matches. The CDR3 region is CASSRTGLGADTQYF. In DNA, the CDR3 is TGTGCCAGCAGTAGGACAGGGTTGGGAGCAGATACGCAGTATTTT.

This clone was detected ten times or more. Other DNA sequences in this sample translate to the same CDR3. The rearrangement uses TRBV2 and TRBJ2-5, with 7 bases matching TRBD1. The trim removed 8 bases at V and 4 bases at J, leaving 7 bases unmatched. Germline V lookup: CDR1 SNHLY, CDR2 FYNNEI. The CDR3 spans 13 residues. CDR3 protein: CASQRTGAETQYF. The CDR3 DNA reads TGTGCCAGCCAGAGAACAGGGGCAGAGACCCAGTACTTC.

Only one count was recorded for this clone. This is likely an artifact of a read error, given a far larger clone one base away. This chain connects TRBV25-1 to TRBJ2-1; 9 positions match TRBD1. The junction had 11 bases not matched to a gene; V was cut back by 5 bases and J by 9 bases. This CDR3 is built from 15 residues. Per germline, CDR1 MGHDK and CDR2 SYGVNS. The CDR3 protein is CASSRFLGTGSEQFF. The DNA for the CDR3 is TGTGCCAGCAGTAGATTTCTTGGGACAGGGAGTGAGCAGTTCTTC.

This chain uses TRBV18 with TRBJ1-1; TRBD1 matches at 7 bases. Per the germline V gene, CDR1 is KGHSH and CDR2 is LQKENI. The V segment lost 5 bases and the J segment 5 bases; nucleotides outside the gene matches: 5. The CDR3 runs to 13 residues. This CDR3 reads CASSVDRATEAFF. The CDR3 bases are TGTGCCAGCTCAGTAGACAGGGCTACTGAAGCTTTCTTT.

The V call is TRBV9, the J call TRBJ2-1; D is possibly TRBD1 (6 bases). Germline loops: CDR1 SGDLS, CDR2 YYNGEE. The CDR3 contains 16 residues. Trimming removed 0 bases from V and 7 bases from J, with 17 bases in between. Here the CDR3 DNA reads TGTGCCAGCAGCGTAGCAGGGGAGACCCGCCCTAATGAGCAGTTCTTC. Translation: CASSVAGETRPNEQFF.

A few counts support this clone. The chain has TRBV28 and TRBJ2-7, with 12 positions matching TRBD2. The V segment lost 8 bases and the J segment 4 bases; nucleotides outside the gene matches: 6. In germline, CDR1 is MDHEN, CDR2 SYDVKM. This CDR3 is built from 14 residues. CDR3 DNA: TGTGCCAGCGAAGTGGGACTAGCGGGTTACGAGCAGTACTTC. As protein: CASEVGLAGYEQYF.

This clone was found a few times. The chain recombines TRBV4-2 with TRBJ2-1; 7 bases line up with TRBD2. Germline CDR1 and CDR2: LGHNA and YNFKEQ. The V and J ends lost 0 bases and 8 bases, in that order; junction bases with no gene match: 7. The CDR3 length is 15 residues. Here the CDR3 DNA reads TGTGCCAGCAGCCAAGATTTAGCGGGTGGCGATGAGCAGTTCTTC. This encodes CASSQDLAGGDEQFF.

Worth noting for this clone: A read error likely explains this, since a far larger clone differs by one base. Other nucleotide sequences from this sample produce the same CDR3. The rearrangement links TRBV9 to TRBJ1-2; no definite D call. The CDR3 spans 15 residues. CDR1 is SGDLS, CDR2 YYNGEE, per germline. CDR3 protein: CASSVAPSDNYGYTF. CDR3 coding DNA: TGTGCTAGCAGCGTAGCTCCTTCAGATAACTATGGCTACACCTTC.